This entry is about one T cell receptor (beta chain). Its specificity is unknown. MiXCR was run by TCRdb on the reads, yielding one entry per CDR3 protein. The sample lists 680,000 or so distinct CDR3 sequences; around a third were seen once. CDR1 is SGHVS, CDR2 FQNEAQ, per germline. This CDR3 has 15 amino acids. V was clipped by 1 base and J by 2 bases; unmatched bases: 5. The source of the sample is a study of T cell repertoires in cytomegalovirus infection. Study summary: HLA-C-restricted CMV epitopes, recently identified, and well-studied HLA-B-restricted ones were used by the study. The public TCR beta signatures pointed to both CMV infection and matching HLA type. The study's findings and limits: Using cumulative public TCR beta family frequency, the authors identified those who carried CMV together with the relevant HLA. Dominating the ex vivo response were TCR beta clonotypes that were CMV-specific and HLA-C-restricted.

The chain couples TRBV7-8 to TRBJ2-7; 7 bases match TRBD1. The receptor comes from a human donor in good health (CMV status not recorded). Some clones in this sample may be carry-over from other donors' samples. The specimen comprised cultured PBMCs, sampled from culture after CMV antigen stimulation. CDR3 in DNA: TGTGCCAGCAGCTTAGGGACAGGACAAACCTACGAGCAGTACTTC. This gives the protein CASSLGTGQTYEQYF.